This is a list of T cell receptor beta chains from one sample in a study of cytomegalovirus exposure and HLA in healthy donors. Clones were read by immunoSEQ multiplex PCR, and TCRdb kept only the in-frame ones, dropping some. The data contain tens of thousands of clones, around 70% of them singletons. The source material was PBMCs. Receptors were obtained from a woman aged 45-65 years in good health and CMV-seropositive. The CDR3 runs from the conserved cysteine through the conserved F or W. A D gene is named only where the DNA matches it firmly. The size field is filled for only some rows; it gives once, few, many or a size class.

clone size,J gene,D gene,V gene,CDR3 protein,CDR3 DNA
once,TRBJ1-4,NA,TRBV2,CASSEGAYEKLFF,TGTGCCAGCAGTGAAGGGGCCTATGAAAAACTGTTTTTT
NA,TRBJ1-2,NA,TRBV19,CASTDSYYGYTF,TGTGCCAGTACTGACAGTTACTATGGCTACACCTTC
NA,TRBJ1-2,TRBD1,TRBV27,CASRSVRQGINYGYTF,TGTGCCAGCAGAAGTGTCCGACAGGGGATTAACTATGGCTACACCTTC
NA,TRBJ2-3,NA,TRBV7-2,CASSNRRGHTQYF,TGTGCCAGCAGCAATCGCAGGGGACATACGCAGTATTTT
NA,TRBJ1-4,NA,TRBV19,CASASRATGTTNEKLFF,TGTGCCAGTGCCTCTCGGGCGACAGGCACAACTAATGAAAAACTGTTTTTT
NA,TRBJ2-1,TRBD2,TRBV6-5,CASRLAGVFYNEQFF,TGTGCCAGCAGGCTAGCGGGAGTTTTTTACAATGAGCAGTTCTTC
NA,TRBJ2-1,NA,TRBV28,CASSGTSRGAAYNEQFF,TGTGCCAGCAGTGGAACGTCGCGGGGAGCTGCCTACAATGAGCAGTTCTTC
NA,TRBJ2-7,NA,TRBV27,CASSYARAGEQYF,TGTGCCAGCAGTTATGCCAGGGCTGGCGAGCAGTACTTC
NA,TRBJ2-2,TRBD1,TRBV4-2,CASSPGTGGFAGELFF,TGTGCCAGCAGCCCTGGGACAGGGGGTTTTGCCGGGGAGCTGTTTTTT
few,TRBJ1-4,NA,TRBV7-2,CASSPQGTTNEKLFF,TGTGCCAGCAGCCCCCAGGGGACCACTAATGAAAAACTGTTTTTT
NA,TRBJ1-1,NA,TRBV7-9,CASSLRAANTEAFF,TGTGCCAGCAGCTTAAGAGCGGCGAACACTGAAGCTTTCTTT
NA,TRBJ2-7,TRBD1,TRBV19,CASSSRDSPYEQYF,TGTGCCAGTAGCTCCCGGGACAGCCCCTACGAGCAGTACTTC
NA,TRBJ2-3,NA,TRBV25-1,CASSEFKRVSGADTQYF,TGTGCCAGCAGTGAATTTAAAAGGGTCTCGGGAGCAGATACGCAGTATTTT
once,TRBJ2-5,TRBD1,TRBV2,CASGQGGGETQYF,TGTGCCAGCGGACAGGGGGGAGGGGAGACCCAGTACTTC
NA,TRBJ1-5,NA,TRBV7-9,CASSLSVSNQPQHF,TGTGCCAGCAGCTTGTCAGTCAGCAATCAGCCCCAGCATTTT
NA,TRBJ2-3,NA,TRBV29-1,CSVLRLARITDTQYF,TGCAGCGTGTTGCGGCTAGCGCGAATCACAGATACGCAGTATTTT
NA,TRBJ2-7,NA,TRBV10-3,CATRESYEQYF,TGTGCCACCCGAGAGAGCTACGAGCAGTACTTC
once,TRBJ2-2,TRBD2,TRBV28,CASTRLSGSEAGELFF,TGTGCCAGCACCAGGTTAAGCGGGAGTGAAGCCGGGGAGCTGTTTTTT
NA,TRBJ2-1,TRBD1,TRBV18,CASSLINDRGNEQFF,TGTGCCAGCTCACTAATAAATGACAGGGGGAATGAGCAGTTCTTC
NA,TRBJ2-2,NA,TRBV11-2,CASTAGVFTGELFF,TGTGCCAGCACGGCAGGGGTGTTCACCGGGGAGCTGTTTTTT
NA,TRBJ2-7,NA,TRBV2,CASIRSRGGSSYEQYF,TGTGCCAGCATTAGATCAAGGGGGGGCAGCTCCTACGAGCAGTACTTC
NA,TRBJ1-5,NA,TRBV6-6,CASRMGGGDQPQHF,TGTGCCAGCAGAATGGGGGGGGGCGATCAGCCCCAGCATTTT
NA,TRBJ1-5,NA,TRBV4-1,CASSQPDREDQPQHF,TGCGCCAGCAGCCAACCTGACAGAGAGGATCAGCCCCAGCATTTT
NA,TRBJ2-1,TRBD2,TRBV9,CASSAHHSGSSYNEQFF,TGTGCCAGCAGCGCCCATCATAGCGGGAGCTCCTACAATGAGCAGTTCTTC
NA,TRBJ2-1,NA,TRBV9,CASSGWPAYNEQFF,TGTGCCAGCAGCGGATGGCCCGCCTACAATGAGCAGTTCTTC
NA,TRBJ2-5,TRBD1,TRBV30,CAWSWAGGLETQYF,TGTGCCTGGAGTTGGGCAGGGGGCCTAGAGACCCAGTACTTC
NA,TRBJ1-2,NA,TRBV18,CASSPGQGRANYGYTF,TGTGCCAGCTCACCTGGGCAGGGCAGAGCTAACTATGGCTACACCTTC
NA,TRBJ1-2,TRBD1,TRBV11-3,CASSSGQGGNYGYTF,TGTGCCAGCAGCTCCGGACAGGGAGGGAACTATGGCTACACCTTC
NA,TRBJ1-1,TRBD1,TRBV29-1,CSGTGTNF,TGCAGCGGGACAGGGACTAATTTT
NA,TRBJ1-2,TRBD1,TRBV18,CASSPGQGRGYTF,TGTGCCAGCTCACCCGGACAGGGAAGGGGCTACACCTTC
NA,TRBJ2-3,TRBD2,TRBV2,CASSEVEGLAGGVITDTQYF,TGTGCCAGCAGTGAAGTGGAGGGACTAGCGGGAGGGGTGATCACAGATACGCAGTATTTT
NA,TRBJ2-3,TRBD2,TRBV5-1,CASSLGAGTSGSTDTQYF,TGCGCCAGCAGCTTGGGGGCCGGGACTAGCGGCAGCACAGATACGCAGTATTTT
few,TRBJ2-1,NA,TRBV10-2,CASRLGHLGDEQFF,TGCGCCAGCAGACTGGGCCATCTGGGCGATGAGCAGTTCTTC
NA,TRBJ2-3,TRBD2,TRBV7-2,CASRSGSQAASTDTQYF,TGTGCCAGCAGAAGCGGGAGCCAAGCCGCTAGCACAGATACGCAGTATTTT
NA,TRBJ2-3,NA,TRBV5-6,CASSFVRGSDTQYF,TGTGCCAGCAGTTTTGTCCGGGGGTCGGATACGCAGTATTTT
once,TRBJ2-5,NA,TRBV10-1,CASHLRYPGIIETQYF,TGCGCCAGTCACCTCCGGTATCCAGGGATTATAGAGACCCAGTACTTC
once,TRBJ2-1,TRBD2,TRBV5-6,CASSSGLVNDEQFF,TGTGCCAGCAGCTCTGGACTAGTTAACGATGAGCAGTTCTTC
NA,TRBJ2-6,NA,TRBV19,CATRASGHQSSGANVLTF,TGTGCCACCCGGGCTTCGGGACACCAGAGCTCTGGGGCCAACGTCCTGACTTTC
once,TRBJ2-7,TRBD2,TRBV28,CATKGGTTSYDEQYF,TGTGCCACCAAGGGCGGGACTACCTCCTACGACGAGCAGTACTTC
NA,TRBJ1-5,NA,TRBV19,CASSQVYSNQPQHF,TGTGCCAGTAGTCAGGTATATAGCAATCAGCCCCAGCATTTT
NA,TRBJ1-1,TRBD1,TRBV7-9,CASSASGQLYTEAFF,TGTGCCAGCAGCGCCTCGGGACAGCTATACACTGAAGCTTTCTTT
NA,TRBJ2-3,NA,TRBV28,CASSALGFESTDTQYF,TGTGCCAGCAGCGCACTCGGTTTCGAGAGCACAGATACGCAGTATTTT
NA,TRBJ2-5,NA,TRBV27,CASRNQGQSQETQYF,TGTGCCAGCAGAAACCAGGGGCAGTCCCAAGAGACCCAGTACTTC
few,TRBJ1-1,NA,TRBV18,CASSRIRENTEAFF,TGTGCCAGCTCCCGCATCAGGGAGAACACTGAAGCTTTCTTT
few,TRBJ2-1,NA,TRBV6-1,CASSEISVQISYNEQFF,TGTGCCAGCAGTGAAATTTCGGTCCAAATCTCCTACAATGAGCAGTTCTTC
few,TRBJ1-1,TRBD1,TRBV10-3,CAIGQGDTEAFF,TGTGCCATCGGGCAGGGGGACACTGAAGCTTTCTTT
NA,TRBJ2-1,TRBD2,TRBV4-2,CASSQSGGFYNEQFF,TGTGCCAGCAGCCAATCGGGAGGGTTCTACAATGAGCAGTTCTTC
NA,TRBJ1-5,TRBD1,TRBV6-5,CASSTGAQPQHF,TGTGCCAGCAGTACAGGGGCCCAGCCCCAGCATTTT
few,TRBJ2-7,TRBD1,TRBV19,CASSATQGAYEQYF,TGTGCCAGTAGCGCAACCCAGGGGGCCTACGAGCAGTACTTC
NA,TRBJ2-5,NA,TRBV6-5,CASSNFETQYF,TGTGCCAGCAGCAACTTCGAGACCCAGTACTTC
NA,TRBJ2-1,TRBD2,TRBV19,CASSIELAGEQFF,TGTGCCAGTAGTATAGAACTAGCGGGAGAGCAGTTCTTC
NA,TRBJ2-5,TRBD2,TRBV4-2,CASSLLTSGSSETQYF,TGTGCCAGCAGCTTACTGACTAGCGGGAGTTCAGAGACCCAGTACTTC
NA,TRBJ2-5,NA,TRBV5-1,CASSLRAPETQYF,TGCGCCAGCAGCTTGAGAGCCCCAGAGACCCAGTACTTC
NA,TRBJ2-3,TRBD1,TRBV6-6,CASSLRGRDTQYF,TGTGCCAGCAGTCTCAGGGGGAGAGATACGCAGTATTTT
NA,TRBJ1-1,NA,TRBV6-1,CASSPTRNTEAFF,TGTGCCAGCAGTCCGACACGGAACACTGAAGCTTTCTTT
NA,TRBJ2-2,TRBD1,TRBV7-9,CASSPQGPNTGELFF,TGTGCCAGCAGCCCACAGGGGCCGAACACCGGGGAGCTGTTTTTT
NA,TRBJ1-1,TRBD1,TRBV5-1,CASSLHGTVNTEAFF,TGCGCCAGCAGCTTACACGGGACAGTAAACACTGAAGCTTTCTTT
NA,TRBJ1-4,TRBD1,TRBV2,CACEPGQGVEDEKLFF,TGTGCCTGCGAACCGGGACAGGGAGTTGAGGATGAAAAACTGTTTTTT
many,TRBJ2-7,NA,TRBV25-1,CASSEFLSYEQYF,TGTGCCAGCAGTGAATTCCTCTCCTACGAGCAGTACTTC
NA,TRBJ2-3,TRBD1,TRBV15,CATSSGDRGTDTQYF,TGTGCCACCAGCTCAGGGGACAGGGGCACAGATACGCAGTATTTT